A single T cell receptor beta chain is shown here with its context. Antigen unknown. This sample is part of a study of immune evolution from preneoplasia to lung adenocarcinoma. Germline trimming cut 8 bases from V and 4 bases from J; bases unmatched to any gene: 2. This CDR3 contains 14 residues. CDR1 is LNHDA, CDR2 SQIVND, per germline (reference sequence). Clones were sequenced by immunoSEQ multiplex PCR, and TCRdb holds only the in-frame ones, with some missing. In the table there are roughly 5,500 clones, roughly 80% of which are singletons. Findings and limits, study-wide: Top clone share appeared to fall from AAH through AIS, MIA, adenocarcinoma.

Sequencing was performed on FFPE adjacent normal lung tissue. The receptor comes from a donor at least 70 years old with lung adenocarcinoma. This sequence joins TRBV19 and TRBJ2-2, with 12 bases matching TRBD2. This chain's CDR3 is CASLTSGGTGELFF. Here the CDR3 DNA reads TGTGCCAGTTTGACTAGCGGGGGCACCGGGGAGCTGTTTTTT.